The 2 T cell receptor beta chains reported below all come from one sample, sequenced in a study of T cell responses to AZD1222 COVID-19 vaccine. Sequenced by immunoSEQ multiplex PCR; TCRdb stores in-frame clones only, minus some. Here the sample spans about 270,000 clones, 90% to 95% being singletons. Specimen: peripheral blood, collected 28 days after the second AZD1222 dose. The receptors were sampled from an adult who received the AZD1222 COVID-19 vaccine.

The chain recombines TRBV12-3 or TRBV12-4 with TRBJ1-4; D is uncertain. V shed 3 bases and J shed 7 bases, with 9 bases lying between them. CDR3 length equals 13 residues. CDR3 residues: CASSFRGSEKLFF. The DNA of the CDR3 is TGTGCCAGCAGTTTTAGAGGGTCTGAAAAACTGTTTTTT.

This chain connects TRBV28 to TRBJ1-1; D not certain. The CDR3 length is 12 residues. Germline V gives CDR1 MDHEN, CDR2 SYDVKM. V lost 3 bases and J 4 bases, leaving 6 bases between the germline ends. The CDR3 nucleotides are TGTGCCAGCAGTTTCCGGCTCACTGAAGCTTTCTTT. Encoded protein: CASSFRLTEAFF. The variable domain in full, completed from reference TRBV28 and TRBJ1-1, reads DVKVTQSSRYLVKRTGEKVFLECVQDMDHENMFWYRQDPGLGLRLIYFSYDVKMKEKGDIPEGYSVSREKKERFSLILESASTNQTSMYLCASSFRLTEAFFGQGTRLTVV.